The 22 T cell receptor beta chains below were found in one sample sequenced in a study of control samples from healthy donors and cancer patients. Using immunoSEQ multiplex PCR, the repertoire was profiled, and TCRdb retains in-frame clones only, with some absent. This table has about 160,000 clones, roughly 94% appearing once. Sequencing was carried out using PBMCs. These receptors were taken from a man aged 60-69 years with colorectal cancer.

The chain has TRBV11-2 and TRBJ2-3; 13 bases agree with TRBD2. Germline-derived CDR1 and CDR2 are SGHAT and FQNNGV. The CDR3 length is 18 residues. V lost 5 bases and J lost 4; bases outside the gene matches: 12. CDR3 protein: CASSPGLAGPRRADTQYF. CDR3 DNA: TGTGCCAGCAGCCCGGGACTAGCGGGGCCACGCCGGGCAGATACGCAGTATTTT. Variable domain in full (rest from reference TRBV11-2 and TRBJ2-3): EAGVAQSPRYKIIEKRQSVAFWCNPISGHATLYWYQQILGQGPKLLIQFQNNGVVDDSQLPKDRFSAERLKGVDSTLKIQPAKLEDSAVYLCASSPGLAGPRRADTQYFGPGTRLTVL.

This clone was seen just once. The chain links TRBV5-1 to TRBJ2-7; TRBD1 aligns across 8 bases. V trimming: 0 bases; J trimming: 2 bases; junction bases outside the gene matches: 4. The CDR3 spans 15 residues. Looked up from germline, CDR1 is SGHRS and CDR2 is YFSETQ. DNA of the CDR3: TGCGCCAGCAGCTTGGCCGGGACAGGAGCCTACGAGCAGTACTTC. Its translation: CASSLAGTGAYEQYF.

CDR3 in amino acids: CASSSRQGQGNYEQYF. The CDR3 DNA sequence: TGTGCCAGCAGCTCCCGCCAGGGTCAGGGGAACTACGAGCAGTACTTC. The chain links TRBV7-8 to TRBJ2-7; the D gene is possibly TRBD1 (6 bases). This CDR3 is built from 16 residues. V was trimmed by 4 bases and J by 3 bases, leaving 19 bases between them. Germline CDR1 SGHVS, CDR2 FQNEAQ.

The V and J genes are TRBV5-1 and TRBJ1-1, with D possibly TRBD1 on 5 matching bases. CDR1 is SGHRS and CDR2 is YFSETQ in the germline V gene. V was shortened by 0 bases and J by 4 bases, with 13 bases between the two germline ends. The CDR3 covers 15 residues. Here the CDR3 DNA reads TGCGCCAGCAGCTTGGCAGCAGGGTGGGTCACTGAAGCTTTCTTT. Translating it yields CASSLAAGWVTEAFF.

This clone has just one count. The chain joins TRBV6-6 to TRBJ1-1; the D is unclear. The V gene lost 2 bases and the J gene lost 7 bases, with 11 bases spanning the gap. This CDR3 has 13 residues. Germline lookup yields CDR1 MNHNY and CDR2 SVGAGI (reference sequence). Here the CDR3 reads CASSYPGMGEAFF. CDR3 sequence (DNA): TGTGCCAGCAGTTACCCAGGCATGGGTGAAGCTTTCTTT.

The chain couples TRBV7-2 to TRBJ2-7; 8 bases match TRBD2. The CDR3 has 17 residues. The trim removed 5 bases at V and 3 bases at J, leaving 15 bases unmatched. Looked up from germline, CDR1 is SGHTA and CDR2 is FQGNSA. The CDR3 nucleotides are TGTGCCAGCAGCGAAGGCTTGGCGGGGCTAGCGGGCTACGAGCAGTACTTC. It encodes CASSEGLAGLAGYEQYF.

This clone was seen a handful of times. This chain connects TRBV25-1 to TRBJ2-3; D is ambiguous. Deletions cut 6 bases from V and 14 bases from J, with 21 bases between. CDR1 and CDR2 (germline): MGHDK, SYGVNS. CDR3 length: 13 amino acids. CDR3 sequence reads: CASSLPWDPSPYF. In DNA form, the CDR3 reads TGTGCCAGCAGCCTCCCCTGGGATCCATCCCCGTATTTT.

This chain links TRBV13 with TRBJ2-1; tentative D call: TRBD1 (5 bases). Germline V CDR1 and CDR2: PRHDT, FYEKMQ (reference sequence). The CDR3 covers 17 residues. V was clipped by 0 bases and J by 1 base, with 13 bases between them. CDR3 sequence (DNA): TGTGCCAGCAGCTTAGGCAAGATCCAGGGTTCCTACAATGAGCAGTTCTTC. It yields the protein CASSLGKIQGSYNEQFF. The entire variable domain, with the rest obtained from reference TRBV13 and TRBJ2-1, is as follows: AAGVIQSPRHLIKEKRETATLKCYPIPRHDTVYWYQQGPGQDPQFLISFYEKMQSDKGSIPDRFSAQQFSDYHSELNMSSLELGDSALYFCASSLGKIQGSYNEQFFGPGTRLTVL.

To note about this clone: Other DNA sequences in this specimen translate into the identical CDR3. The chain has TRBV5-1 and TRBJ2-5, with TRBD1 matching over 9 bases. CDR1 is SGHRS, CDR2 YFSETQ, per germline. This CDR3 comprises 14 residues. Unmatched junction bases numbered 6, after V lost 4 bases and J lost 5 bases. The DNA of the CDR3 is TGCGCCAGCAGCCCGACAGGGGGAGGCGAGACCCAGTACTTC. It specifies CASSPTGGGETQYF.

The rearrangement uses TRBV12-5 and TRBJ2-1; TRBD1 matches at 9 bases. Trimming removed 0 bases from V and 5 bases from J; junction bases left unmatched: 5. The germline V gene has CDR1 LGHNT and CDR2 FRNRAP. The CDR3 loop spans 16 amino acids. The DNA for the CDR3 is TGTGCTAGTGGTTTGGTTCCGGACAGGGGCAACAATGAGCAGTTCTTC. It is translated as CASGLVPDRGNNEQFF. The variable domain in full, completed from reference TRBV12-5 and TRBJ2-1, reads DARVTQTPRHKVTEMGQEVTMRCQPILGHNTVFWYRQTMMQGLELLAYFRNRAPLDDSGMPKDRFSAEMPDATLATLKIQPSEPRDSAVYFCASGLVPDRGNNEQFFGPGTRLTVL.

The J gene is TRBJ1-6, the V gene TRBV19; D might be TRBD1 (6 bases). The ends were cut back, 5 bases at V and 5 bases at J, with 13 bases in the middle. Germline V gives CDR1 LNHDA, CDR2 SQIVND (reference sequence). The CDR3 extends over 15 amino acids. The CDR3 here is CASSPGTGNNSPLHF. Written as DNA, the CDR3 is TGTGCCAGTAGTCCAGGTACAGGGAATAATTCACCCCTCCACTTT.

This chain joins TRBV5-5 and TRBJ2-1; D not certain. This CDR3 spans 15 amino acids. V dropped 1 base and J dropped 7 bases, with 15 bases sitting between them. Germline assignment: CDR1 SGHKS and CDR2 YYEKEE (reference sequence). In nucleotides, the CDR3 is TGTGCCAGCAGCTTGTATCCGCTTGAAGGGAATGAGCAGTTCTTC. This encodes CASSLYPLEGNEQFF.

This chain joins TRBV9 and TRBJ1-2; TRBD1 agrees at 10 bases. The CDR3 loop spans 15 amino acids. After removal of 3 bases from V and 2 bases from J, the junction contained 4 bases not matched to a gene. Germline V gives CDR1 SGDLS, CDR2 YYNGEE. Here the CDR3 reads CASSERTGGNYGYTF. The CDR3 region has the DNA TGTGCCAGCAGCGAGCGGACAGGGGGGAACTATGGCTACACCTTC.

This chain uses TRBV5-1 with TRBJ2-7, with 12 bases that match TRBD1. The length of the CDR3 is 15 residues. V trimming: 5 bases; J trimming: 5 bases; junction bases outside the gene matches: 8. Germline-derived CDR1 and CDR2 are SGHRS and YFSETQ. CDR3 bases: TGCGCCAGCAGGGTGGGACAGGGGGCCCCCCACGAGCAGTACTTC. It translates to CASRVGQGAPHEQYF.

The CDR3 DNA follows: TGTGCCAGCAGATTCCGGGGGAGCTCCTACGAGCAGTACTTC. Translated: CASRFRGSSYEQYF. The J gene is TRBJ2-7, the V gene TRBV27; perhaps TRBD2 as D (6 bases). The CDR3 runs 14 residues. CDR1 MNHEY and CDR2 SMNVEV come from the germline V gene (reference sequence). V lost 6 bases and J lost 0, with 12 bases in between.

J is TRBJ2-2 and V is TRBV19; D ambiguous. The V and J ends lost 6 bases and 6 bases respectively, with 8 bases between them. Germline V gene sequence: CDR1 LNHDA, CDR2 SQIVND (reference sequence). CDR3 length: 12 residues. CDR3 DNA: TGTGCCAGTAGCACGGGCGCCGGGGAGCTGTTTTTT. Residues: CASSTGAGELFF.

This rearrangement joins TRBV29-1 to TRBJ1-2; 7 bases map to TRBD1. CDR3 length: 11 residues. V shed 5 bases and J 4 bases; nucleotides not matched to a gene: 1. Germline assignment: CDR1 SQVTM and CDR2 ANQGSEA. This CDR3 reads CSVPGGYGYTF. The CDR3 DNA sequence: TGCAGCGTTCCAGGGGGCTATGGCTACACCTTC.

The CDR3 region is CASSEGAVNTEAFF. The CDR3 region has the DNA TGTGCCAGCAGTGAAGGGGCCGTGAACACTGAAGCTTTCTTT. This chain connects TRBV6-1 to TRBJ1-1; D gene unclear. The CDR3 is made up of 14 amino acids. The ends were cut back, 1 base at V and 0 bases at J, with 6 bases in the middle. Germline CDR1 and CDR2: MNHNS and SASEGT.

This clone was observed a handful of times. The chain has TRBV19 and TRBJ1-5; no definite D call. Trimming shortened V by 4 bases and J by 5 bases, and 6 bases separated the two germline ends. The V gene's germline CDR1 is LNHDA and CDR2 SQIVND (reference sequence). This CDR3 region has 12 residues. The CDR3 protein is CASSSLYQPQHF. The DNA for the CDR3 is TGTGCCAGTAGTAGCCTATATCAGCCCCAGCATTTT.

The V and J genes are TRBV3-1 (or the pseudogene TRBV3-2) and TRBJ2-1; 11 bases match TRBD2. This CDR3 contains 16 residues. V trimming: 1 base; J trimming: 9 bases; junction bases outside the gene matches: 8. Germline V lookup: CDR1 LGHDT, CDR2 YNNKEL (reference sequence). The CDR3 sequence: CASSQGLAGGGGEQFF. The CDR3 DNA reads as TGTGCCAGCAGCCAAGGGCTAGCGGGGGGCGGAGGTGAGCAGTTCTTC.

The V and J genes are TRBV7-9 and TRBJ1-4; tentatively, D is TRBD1 (5 bases). Germline CDR1 SEHNR, CDR2 FQNEAQ (reference sequence). V was pared by 5 bases and J by 6 bases, with 19 bases between. The CDR3 consists of 16 residues. CDR3 loop: CASSPPYRGPDEKLFF. DNA for the CDR3: TGTGCCAGCAGCCCCCCATATAGGGGTCCTGATGAAAAACTGTTTTTT.

A single count supports this clone. The genes are TRBV6-6 and TRBJ1-2; D unclear. The V end lost 6 bases, the J end lost 7 bases, and 24 bases lay between the germline ends. Germline CDR1 MNHNY, CDR2 SVGAGI (reference sequence). This CDR3 region has 16 residues. CDR3 sequence: CASREASTSTPSGYTF. Written as DNA, the CDR3 is TGTGCCAGCAGAGAGGCCTCTACGAGTACCCCTTCTGGCTACACCTTC.